This TCR beta chain was obtained from a study of T cells in Graves' hyperthyroidism and ophthalmopathy. Amplification of TCR beta CDR3 regions used RNA as the template. A first-round RT-PCR of the TCR CDR3 used the HTBI primer set. One entry per CDR3 protein, called by TCRdb with MiXCR from the multiplex PCR reads. The sample lists almost 600,000 distinct CDR3 sequences, 46% occurring once. The CDR3 consists of 15 residues. Germline CDR1 reads MGHRA; CDR2 reads YSYEKL. V lost 4 bases to trimming and J lost 9 bases, with 19 bases between them. The chain links TRBV4-1 to TRBJ2-1; D may correspond to TRBD1 or TRBD2 (5 bases each). This sequence was found in a woman aged 18-35 years with Graves' hyperthyroidism. Sequenced input: peripheral blood or thyroid tissue (not recorded which). The CDR3 region is CASSRDQGYEGEQFF. CDR3 nucleotides: TGCGCCAGCAGCCGAGACCAGGGTTACGAGGGTGAGCAGTTCTTC.